A single sample is the source of the 2 T cell receptor beta chains below, sequenced in a study of blood T cell repertoires in COVID-19 (dated by TCRdb to 2018 to 2020). Library prep was done by the immunoSEQ multiplex PCR assay. TCRdb mirrors the immuneACCESS table, restricted to in-frame sequences. Some clones are absent from its copies; in checked studies, under half trace to an unresolved V gene, and the reason for the others is unknown. In this sample the table shows about 82,000 clones, 80% to 90% of which occur a single time. The biggest ten clones account for 0.9% to 1.5% of the sample. Input material: PBMCs or T cells enriched from blood (not recorded which). The receptor source for this set is a woman between 50 and 59 years old with acute COVID-19.

The CDR3 sequence: CASSIAGTPNYGYTF. In DNA, the CDR3 is TGTGCCAGTAGTATAGCCGGGACACCTAACTATGGCTACACCTTC. The chain links TRBV19 to TRBJ1-2, with D maybe TRBD1 (6 bases). CDR1 and CDR2 from the germline V gene are LNHDA and SQIVND (reference sequence). The length of the CDR3 is 15 residues. With 1 base removed from V and 0 bases from J, the gap between germline ends came to 9 bases. Full variable domain (missing parts from reference TRBV19 and TRBJ1-2): DGGITQSPKYLFRKEGQNVTLSCEQNLNHDAMYWYRQDPGQGLRLIYYSQIVNDFQKGDIAEGYSVSREKKESFPLTVTSAQKNPTAFYLCASSIAGTPNYGYTFGSGTRLTVV.

The genes are TRBV5-4 and TRBJ2-7, with no clear D. V lost 3 bases and J lost 2, with 15 bases in between. The CDR3 has 15 residues. Looked up from germline, CDR1 is SGHNT and CDR2 is YYREEE (reference sequence). For the CDR3, the DNA is TGTGCCAGCAGCTCGATTCGTACGGAGCCCTACGAGCAGTACTTC. The encoded protein is CASSSIRTEPYEQYF.